This T cell receptor (beta chain) was recorded in a study of blood T cell repertoires in COVID-19. Study-level background: T cells, B-cell-depleted T cells, or PBMCs provided the cDNA or gDNA that served as material.

Method: immunoSEQ multiplex PCR; TCRdb's copy keeps in-frame clones and lacks some. The profile covers about 70,000 clones, with about 92% appearing a single time and roughly a tenth taken by the ten largest. CDR1 and CDR2 from the germline V gene are SGHNT and YENEEA. CDR3 length equals 13 residues. V lost 0 bases, J lost 10 bases, and 1 base stayed unmatched. This TCR was sampled from a human donor in a cohort sampled during active COVID-19. The sequenced sample consisted of peripheral blood. The chain joins TRBV11-3 to TRBJ2-1; 9 bases line up with TRBD2. The chain's CDR3 is CASSLEAGGEQFF. For the CDR3, the DNA is TGTGCCAGCAGCTTAGAGGCGGGAGGGGAGCAGTTCTTC.